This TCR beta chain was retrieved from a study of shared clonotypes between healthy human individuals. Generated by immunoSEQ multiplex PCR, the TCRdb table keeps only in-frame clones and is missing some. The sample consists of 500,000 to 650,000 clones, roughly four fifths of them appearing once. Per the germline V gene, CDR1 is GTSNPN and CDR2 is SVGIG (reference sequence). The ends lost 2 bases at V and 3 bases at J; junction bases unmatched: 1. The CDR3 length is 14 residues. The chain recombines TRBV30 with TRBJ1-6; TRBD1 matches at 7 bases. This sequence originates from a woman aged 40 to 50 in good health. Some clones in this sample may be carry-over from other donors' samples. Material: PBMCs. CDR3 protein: CAWSWDSYNSPLHF. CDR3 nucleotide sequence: TGTGCCTGGAGTTGGGACAGCTATAATTCACCCCTCCACTTT.